The clone carrying this T cell receptor (beta chain) has just one count. One junction end disagrees with the germline gene, perhaps due to a read error. This entry belongs to a study of post-analysis software for immune sequencing data. Carried by the TCR beta cDNA libraries were unique molecular identifiers. Via MiXCR, TCRdb re-called the PCR reads, giving one row per CDR3 protein. The sample includes approximately 770,000 distinct CDR3 sequences, about half of them seen just once. The receptor comes from a girl aged 10 to 17 with multiple sclerosis. Sample: blood.

The CDR3 nucleotides read TGTGCCAGCAGTTTTCCCCCTTCAGGAGCGGGCGGCTACAATGAGCAGTGCTTC. It is translated as CASSFPPSGAGGYNEQCF. The gene calls are TRBV12-3 or TRBV12-4 and TRBJ2-1, with a possible D match to TRBD2 (6 bases). The CDR3 runs 18 residues.